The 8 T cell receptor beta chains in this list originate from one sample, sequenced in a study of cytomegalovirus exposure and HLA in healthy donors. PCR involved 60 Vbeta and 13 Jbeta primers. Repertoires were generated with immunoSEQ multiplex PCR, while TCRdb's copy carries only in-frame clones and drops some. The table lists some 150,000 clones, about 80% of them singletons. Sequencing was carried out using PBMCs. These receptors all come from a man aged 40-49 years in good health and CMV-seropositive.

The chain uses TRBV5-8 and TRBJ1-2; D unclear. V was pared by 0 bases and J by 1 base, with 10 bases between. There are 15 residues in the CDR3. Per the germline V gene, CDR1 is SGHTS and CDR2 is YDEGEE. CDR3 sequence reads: CASSLESGNNYGYTF. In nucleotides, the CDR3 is TGTGCCAGCAGCTTGGAATCAGGAAATAACTATGGCTACACCTTC.

The CDR3 is CAWSVLLNTEAFF. CDR3 coding DNA: TGTGCCTGGAGTGTACTCCTGAACACTGAAGCTTTCTTT. This chain connects TRBV30 to TRBJ1-1; D unclear. With 0 bases removed from V and 0 bases from J, the gap between germline ends came to 5 bases. This CDR3 contains 13 residues. CDR1 GTSNPN and CDR2 SVGIG come from the germline V gene (reference sequence).

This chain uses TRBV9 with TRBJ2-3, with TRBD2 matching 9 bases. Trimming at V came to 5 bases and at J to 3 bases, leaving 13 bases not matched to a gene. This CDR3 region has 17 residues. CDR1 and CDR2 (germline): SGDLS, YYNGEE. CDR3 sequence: CASSWDGGRAGTDTQYF. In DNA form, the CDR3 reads TGTGCCAGCAGTTGGGATGGCGGGAGGGCCGGAACAGATACGCAGTATTTT.

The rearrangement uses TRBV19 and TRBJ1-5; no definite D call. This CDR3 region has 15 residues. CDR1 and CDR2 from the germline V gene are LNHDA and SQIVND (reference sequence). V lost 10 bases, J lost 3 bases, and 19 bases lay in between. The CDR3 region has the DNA TGTGCCACTTCACCCGGAGGAGGGTTCAATCAGCCCCAGCATTTT. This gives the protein CATSPGGGFNQPQHF.

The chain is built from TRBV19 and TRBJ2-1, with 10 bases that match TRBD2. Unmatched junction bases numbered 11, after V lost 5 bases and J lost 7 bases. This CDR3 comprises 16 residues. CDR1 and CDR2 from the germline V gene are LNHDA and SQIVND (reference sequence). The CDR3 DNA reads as TGTGCCAGTAGTCGGCGAGCTAGCGGGGGCAGGAATGAGCAGTTCTTC. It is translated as CASSRRASGGRNEQFF.

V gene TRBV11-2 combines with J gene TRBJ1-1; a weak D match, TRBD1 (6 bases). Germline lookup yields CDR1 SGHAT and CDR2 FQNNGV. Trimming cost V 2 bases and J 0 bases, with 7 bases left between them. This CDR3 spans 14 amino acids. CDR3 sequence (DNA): TGTGCCAGCAGCTTAAGACAGGTGAACACTGAAGCTTTCTTT. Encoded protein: CASSLRQVNTEAFF.

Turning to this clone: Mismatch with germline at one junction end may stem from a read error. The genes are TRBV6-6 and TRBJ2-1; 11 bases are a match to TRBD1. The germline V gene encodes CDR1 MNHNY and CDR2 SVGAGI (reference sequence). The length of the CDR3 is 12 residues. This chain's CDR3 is CASSYQGQGGIF. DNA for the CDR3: TGTGCCAGCAGTTACCAGGGACAGGGGGGGATCTTC.

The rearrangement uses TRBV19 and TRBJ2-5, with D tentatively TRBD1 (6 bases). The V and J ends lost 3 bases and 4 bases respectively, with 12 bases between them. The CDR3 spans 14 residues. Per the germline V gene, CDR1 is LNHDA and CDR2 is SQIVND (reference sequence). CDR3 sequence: CASSIQGMGETQYF. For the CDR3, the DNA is TGTGCCAGTAGTATTCAGGGGATGGGAGAGACCCAGTACTTC.